This T cell receptor beta chain was documented in a study of cytotoxic CD8 clonotypes in ibrutinib-treated CLL. Sequencing was designed to attain a depth spanning 1 in 200,000 to 1 in 1 million T cells. TCRdb's copy holds only in-frame clones and misses some; the assay was immunoSEQ multiplex PCR. The sample lists tens of thousands of clones; 83% were seen once. This clone appeared a single time. The length of the CDR3 is 17 residues. V shed 7 bases and J 1 base; nucleotides not matched to a gene: 14. From germline, CDR1 is MDHEN and CDR2 SYDVKM. This receptor was taken from a human donor with chronic lymphocytic leukemia. The gene calls are TRBV28 and TRBJ2-3; 7 bases match TRBD2. The specimen comprised PBMCs, sampled after 24 months of ibrutinib treatment. CDR3 bases: TGTGCCAGCAATCCCGCACCTAGCGGAGCGGGCACAGATACGCAGTATTTT. Amino acid sequence: CASNPAPSGAGTDTQYF.